What follows are 16 T cell receptor beta chains derived from one specimen sequenced in a study of blood T cell repertoires in COVID-19. Measured with immunoSEQ multiplex PCR; TCRdb has only the in-frame clones, and not every one. This table holds about 73,000 clones, around 81% found once. Sequenced: peripheral blood. The receptors were gathered from a human donor in a cohort sampled during active COVID-19.

This clone was picked up a small number of times. This sequence joins TRBV25-1 and TRBJ2-2; 7 nucleotides line up with TRBD1. The CDR3 totals 14 residues. Losses at the gene ends were 6 bases for V and 3 bases for J; bases not matched to a gene: 4. Germline CDR1 and CDR2: MGHDK and SYGVNS. CDR3 DNA: TGTGCCAGCAGAAGGGGGCGGGACACCGGGGAGCTGTTTTTT. Its translation: CASRRGRDTGELFF.

This clone was counted a single time. The J gene is TRBJ1-5, the V gene TRBV24-1; unclear D gene. CDR3 length: 15 amino acids. Trimming pared 9 bases from V and 4 bases from J, leaving 18 bases between. Per germline, CDR1 KGHDR and CDR2 SFDVKD. CDR3 region: CATESGRRPNQPQHF. The CDR3 nucleotides read TGTGCCACCGAGTCTGGAAGGCGGCCGAATCAGCCCCAGCATTTT.

The chain couples TRBV6-5 to TRBJ1-3; tentatively, D is TRBD1 (6 bases). The ends were cut back, 8 bases at V and 0 bases at J, with 11 bases in the middle. CDR1 MNHEY and CDR2 SVGAGI come from the germline V gene. CDR3 length: 14 residues. CDR3 nucleotides: TGTGCCAGCTGGGGGCCCAGCTCTGGAAACACCATATATTTT. This sequence encodes CASWGPSSGNTIYF.

A few counts support this clone. The J gene is TRBJ2-1, the V gene TRBV5-1, with D possibly TRBD1 on 6 matching bases. The CDR3 has 14 residues. The germline V gene encodes CDR1 SGHRS and CDR2 YFSETQ. Trimming removed 0 bases at V and 3 bases at J, with 7 bases between. The CDR3: CASSLVQGYNEQFF. The DNA of the CDR3 is TGCGCCAGCAGCTTGGTACAGGGCTACAATGAGCAGTTCTTC.

In this sample, this clone turned up a few times. The J gene is TRBJ2-1, the V gene TRBV5-1; unclear D gene. The germline V gene has CDR1 SGHRS and CDR2 YFSETQ. The V end lost 4 bases, the J end lost 6 bases, and 11 bases lay between the germline ends. The CDR3 spans 13 residues. In DNA form, the CDR3 reads TGCGCCAGCAGCATCCAACTCCTCAATGAGCAGTTCTTC. This encodes CASSIQLLNEQFF.

The gene calls are TRBV29-1 and TRBJ1-2; D is perhaps TRBD1 (5 bases). The CDR3 totals 12 residues. Germline assignment: CDR1 SQVTM and CDR2 ANQGSEA. Trimming stripped 6 bases from V and 7 bases from J, with 15 bases between. The CDR3 loop is CSVAGLSSGYTF. CDR3 bases: TGCAGCGTCGCGGGGCTTTCCTCTGGCTACACCTTC.

This chain joins TRBV9 and TRBJ2-1; the D gene is possibly TRBD2 (7 bases). CDR3 length equals 14 residues. Trimming pared 0 bases from V and 9 bases from J, leaving 13 bases between. Germline assignment: CDR1 SGDLS and CDR2 YYNGEE. This chain's CDR3 is CASSVATGGVEQFF. CDR3 nucleotides: TGTGCCAGCAGCGTAGCTACGGGGGGCGTTGAGCAGTTCTTC.

The J gene is TRBJ2-3, the V gene TRBV3-1 (or the pseudogene TRBV3-2), with 9 bases aligning to TRBD2. J lost 2 bases, V lost 0 bases, and 6 bases had no gene match. The CDR3 consists of 17 residues. Looked up from germline, CDR1 is LGHDT and CDR2 is YNNKEL (reference sequence). The CDR3 loop is CASSQDKPSGVTDTQYF. In nucleotides, the CDR3 is TGTGCCAGCAGCCAAGACAAACCTAGCGGGGTCACAGATACGCAGTATTTT.

The J gene is TRBJ1-1, the V gene TRBV5-4, with no clear D. The germline V gene has CDR1 SGHNT and CDR2 YYREEE (reference sequence). The CDR3 is 16 residues long. V was pared by 2 bases and J by 0 bases, with 14 bases between. The CDR3 here is CASSFPGAPLNTEAFF. As DNA, the CDR3 is TGTGCCAGCAGCTTCCCGGGAGCTCCTTTGAACACTGAAGCTTTCTTT.

The CDR3 loop is CASSEALGKRAYGYTF. The DNA of the CDR3 is TGTGCCAGCAGTGAAGCGCTGGGGAAGAGGGCTTATGGCTACACCTTC. The V call is TRBV6-1, the J call TRBJ1-2; D is ambiguous. Between the trimmed V and J ends, which lost 0 bases and 5 bases, there was a span of 16 bases. CDR3 length equals 16 residues. Germline CDR1 and CDR2: MNHNS and SASEGT.

J is TRBJ2-1 and V is TRBV10-3; 9 bases match TRBD1. This CDR3 comprises 17 residues. Trimming at V came to 1 base and at J to 6 bases, leaving 10 bases not matched to a gene. Per germline, CDR1 ENHRY and CDR2 SYGVKD. The CDR3 region is CAISEYKTGGPLNEQFF. DNA for the CDR3: TGTGCCATCAGTGAGTATAAGACAGGGGGGCCTCTCAATGAGCAGTTCTTC.

The chain combines TRBV7-8 with TRBJ2-5, with 10 nucleotides matching TRBD1. CDR3 length: 16 residues. V trimming: 1 base; J trimming: 5 bases; junction bases outside the gene matches: 7. Germline CDR1 is SGHVS and CDR2 is FQNEAQ. The CDR3 loop reads CASSLVRTGGQETQYF. CDR3 sequence (DNA): TGTGCCAGCAGCTTAGTACGGACAGGGGGGCAGGAGACCCAGTACTTC.

V and J are TRBV18 and TRBJ2-7; D is uncertain. Trimming stripped 0 bases from V and 2 bases from J, with 11 bases between. The germline V gene encodes CDR1 KGHSH and CDR2 LQKENI. The CDR3 contains 15 residues. The CDR3 protein is CASSPPSQAPYEQYF. The CDR3 DNA is TGTGCCAGCTCACCACCGAGTCAGGCGCCCTACGAGCAGTACTTC.

The chain has TRBV29-1 and TRBJ2-3; D might be TRBD2 (5 bases). The CDR3 is 15 amino acids. Germline CDR1 SQVTM, CDR2 ANQGSEA. V dropped 7 bases and J dropped 3 bases, with 20 bases sitting between them. The CDR3 loop is CSAFGLAEGTDTQYF. The CDR3 DNA reads as TGCAGCGCGTTCGGACTGGCAGAGGGTACAGATACGCAGTATTTT.

The chain couples TRBV6-4 to TRBJ2-7, with TRBD2 matching 11 bases. The CDR3 sequence is 14 residues long. Trimming at V came to 3 bases and at J to 2 bases, leaving 0 bases not matched to a gene. Germline assignment: CDR1 MRHNA and CDR2 SNTAGT. CDR3 sequence (DNA): TGTGCCAGCAGTGAGACTAGCGGGGCCTACGAGCAGTACTTC. This translates into CASSETSGAYEQYF.

The chain couples TRBV6-5 to TRBJ2-6; TRBD2 matches at 7 bases. The ends lost 8 bases at V and 1 base at J; junction bases unmatched: 5. CDR1 is MNHEY and CDR2 is SVGAGI in the germline V gene. CDR3 length: 15 amino acids. The CDR3 sequence is CASESGGSGANVLTF. CDR3 bases: TGTGCCAGCGAGTCGGGGGGTTCTGGGGCCAACGTCCTGACTTTC.